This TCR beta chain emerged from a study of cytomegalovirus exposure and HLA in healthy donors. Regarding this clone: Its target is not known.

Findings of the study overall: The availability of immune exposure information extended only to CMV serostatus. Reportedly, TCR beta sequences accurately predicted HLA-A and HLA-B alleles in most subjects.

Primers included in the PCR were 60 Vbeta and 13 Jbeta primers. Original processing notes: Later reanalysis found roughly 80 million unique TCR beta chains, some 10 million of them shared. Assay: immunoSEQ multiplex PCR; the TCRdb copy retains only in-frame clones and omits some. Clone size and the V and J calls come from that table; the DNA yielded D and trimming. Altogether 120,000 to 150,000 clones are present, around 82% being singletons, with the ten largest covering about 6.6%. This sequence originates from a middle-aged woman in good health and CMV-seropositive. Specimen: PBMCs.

In DNA, the CDR3 is TGTGCCACGCGGGCCAGCGGGGTGGCATCGAGGGAGCAGTTCTTC. It is translated as CATRASGVASREQFF. This sequence joins TRBV15 and TRBJ2-1; 7 nucleotides match TRBD2. V lost 9 bases to trimming and J lost 10 bases; unmatched junction nucleotides: 18. The germline CDR1 and CDR2 sequences are LNHNV and YYDKDF (reference sequence). The CDR3 runs to 15 residues. The variable domain in full, with the rest retrieved from reference TRBV15 and TRBJ2-1, is DAMVIQNPRYQVTQFGKPVTLSCSQTLNHNVMYWYQQKSSQAPKLLFHYYDKDFNNEADTPDNFQSRRPNTSFCFLDIRSPGLGDTAMYLCATRASGVASREQFFGPGTRLTVL.